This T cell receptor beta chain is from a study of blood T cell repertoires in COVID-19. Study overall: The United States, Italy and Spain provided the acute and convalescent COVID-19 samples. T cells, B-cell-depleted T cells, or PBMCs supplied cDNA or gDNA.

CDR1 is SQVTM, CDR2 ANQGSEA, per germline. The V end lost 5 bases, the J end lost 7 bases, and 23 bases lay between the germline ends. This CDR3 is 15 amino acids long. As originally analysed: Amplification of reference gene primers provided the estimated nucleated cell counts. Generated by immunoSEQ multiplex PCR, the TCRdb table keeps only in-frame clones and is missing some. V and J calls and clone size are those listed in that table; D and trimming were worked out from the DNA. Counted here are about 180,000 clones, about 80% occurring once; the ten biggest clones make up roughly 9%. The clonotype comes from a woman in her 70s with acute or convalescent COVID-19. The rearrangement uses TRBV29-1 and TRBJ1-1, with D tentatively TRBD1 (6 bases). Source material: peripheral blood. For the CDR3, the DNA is TGCAGCGTTCGAAATGGGGTGGGGGCAGGACGTGAAGCTTTCTTT. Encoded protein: CSVRNGVGAGREAFF. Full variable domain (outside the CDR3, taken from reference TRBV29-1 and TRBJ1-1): SAVISQKPSRDICQRGTSLTIQCQVDSQVTMMFWYRQQPGQSLTLIATANQGSEATYESGFVIDKFPISRPNLTFSTLTVSNMSPEDSSIYLCSVRNGVGAGREAFFGQGTRLTVV.